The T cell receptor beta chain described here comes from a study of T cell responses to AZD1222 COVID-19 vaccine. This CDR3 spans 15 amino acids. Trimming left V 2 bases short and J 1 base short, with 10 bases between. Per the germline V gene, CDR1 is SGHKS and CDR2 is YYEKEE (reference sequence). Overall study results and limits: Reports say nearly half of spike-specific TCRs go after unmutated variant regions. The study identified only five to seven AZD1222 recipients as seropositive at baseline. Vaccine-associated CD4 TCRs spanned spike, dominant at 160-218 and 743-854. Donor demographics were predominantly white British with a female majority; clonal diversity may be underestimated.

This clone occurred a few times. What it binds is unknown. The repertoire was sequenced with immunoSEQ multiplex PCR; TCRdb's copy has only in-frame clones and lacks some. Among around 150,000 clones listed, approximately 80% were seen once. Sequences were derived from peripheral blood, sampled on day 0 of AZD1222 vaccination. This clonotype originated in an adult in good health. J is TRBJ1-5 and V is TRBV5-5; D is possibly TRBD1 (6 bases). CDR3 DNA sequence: TGTGCCAGCAGCTTTGGCGGGACAAGCAATCAGCCCCAGCATTTT. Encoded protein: CASSFGGTSNQPQHF.